This TCR beta chain was retrieved from a study of blood T cell repertoires in COVID-19. Germline V gene lookup returns CDR1 SNHLY and CDR2 FYNNEI. The CDR3 sequence is 14 residues long. V dropped 6 bases and J dropped 4 bases, with 13 bases sitting between them. Assay: immunoSEQ multiplex PCR; the TCRdb copy retains only in-frame clones and omits some. This repertoire shows a few hundred thousand clones, about 90% found once; its top ten account for 3.5% to 4.5%. The specimen was PBMCs or T cells enriched from blood (not recorded which). The sequence came from a young woman with acute COVID-19. The J gene is TRBJ1-5, the V gene TRBV2, with unresolved D. The CDR3 sequence is CASSHGGSNQPQHF. CDR3 coding DNA: TGTGCCAGCAGCCATGGAGGTTCGAATCAGCCCCAGCATTTT.